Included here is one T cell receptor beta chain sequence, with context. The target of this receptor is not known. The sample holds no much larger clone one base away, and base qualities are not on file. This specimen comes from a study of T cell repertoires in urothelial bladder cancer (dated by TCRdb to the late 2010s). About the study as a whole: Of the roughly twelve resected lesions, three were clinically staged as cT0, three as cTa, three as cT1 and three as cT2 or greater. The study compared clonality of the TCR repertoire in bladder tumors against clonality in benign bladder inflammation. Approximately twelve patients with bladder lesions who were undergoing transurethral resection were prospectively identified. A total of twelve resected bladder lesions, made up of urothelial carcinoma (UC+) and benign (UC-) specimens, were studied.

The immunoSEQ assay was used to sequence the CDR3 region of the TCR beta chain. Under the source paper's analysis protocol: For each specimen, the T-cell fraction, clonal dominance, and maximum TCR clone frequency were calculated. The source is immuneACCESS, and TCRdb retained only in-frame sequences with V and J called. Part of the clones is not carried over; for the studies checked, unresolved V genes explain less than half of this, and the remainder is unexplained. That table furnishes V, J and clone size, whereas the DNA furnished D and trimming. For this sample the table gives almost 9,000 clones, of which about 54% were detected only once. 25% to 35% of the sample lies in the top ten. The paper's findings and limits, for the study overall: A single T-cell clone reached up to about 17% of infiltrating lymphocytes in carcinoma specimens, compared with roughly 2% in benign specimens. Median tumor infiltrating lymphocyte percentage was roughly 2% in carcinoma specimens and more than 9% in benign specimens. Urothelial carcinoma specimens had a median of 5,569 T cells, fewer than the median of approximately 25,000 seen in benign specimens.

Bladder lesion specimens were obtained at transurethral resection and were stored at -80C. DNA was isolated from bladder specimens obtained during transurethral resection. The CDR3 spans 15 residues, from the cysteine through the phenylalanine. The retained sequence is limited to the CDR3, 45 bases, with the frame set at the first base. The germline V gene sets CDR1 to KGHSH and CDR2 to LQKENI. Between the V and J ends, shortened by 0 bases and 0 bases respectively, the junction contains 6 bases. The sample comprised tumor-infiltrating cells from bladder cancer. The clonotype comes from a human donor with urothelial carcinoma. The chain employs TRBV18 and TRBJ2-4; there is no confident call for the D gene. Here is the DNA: TGTGCCAGCTCACCACCGGACGTAGCCAAAAACATTCAGTACTTC. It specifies CASSPPDVAKNIQYF. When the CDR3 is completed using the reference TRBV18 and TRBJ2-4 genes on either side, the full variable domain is NAGVMQNPRHLVRRRGQEARLRCSPMKGHSHVYWYRQLPEEGLKFMVYLQKENIIDESGMPKERFSAEFPKEGPSILRIQQVVRGDSAAYFCASSPPDVAKNIQYFGAGTRLSVL.